These T cell receptor beta chains were read from a single sample in a study of T cell responses to AZD1222 COVID-19 vaccine. TCRdb keeps only in-frame clones here, not all; method: immunoSEQ multiplex PCR. The data show about 98,000 clones, 70% to 90% seen once. The sequencing here drew on peripheral blood, taken on day 0 of MenACWY control vaccination. Receptors were obtained from an adult in good health. The CDR3 runs from the conserved cysteine through the conserved F or W. The D gene is left open where the match is weak. Clone sizes are given selectively: once, few, many, or a class where the clone is expanded.

CDR3aa	CDR3nt	abundance	j_gene	d_gene	v_gene
CASSPGGAGLYNEQFF	TGTGCCAGCAGTCCCGGCGGGGCAGGGTTGTACAATGAGCAGTTCTTC	-	TRBJ2-1	-	TRBV28
CASSSDRAWAEAFF	TGTGCCAGCAGCTCGGACAGGGCTTGGGCTGAAGCTTTCTTT	-	TRBJ1-1	TRBD1	TRBV5-8
CASSTRDRVNTEAFF	TGTGCCAGCAGCACACGAGACAGAGTGAACACTGAAGCTTTCTTT	-	TRBJ1-1	-	TRBV5-5
CASSEALKIGNTIYF	TGTGCCAGCAGTGAAGCGTTGAAAATTGGAAACACCATATATTTT	-	TRBJ1-3	-	TRBV6-1
CASSYLRGGFNTQYF	TGTGCCAGCAGCTACCTGCGGGGGGGATTTAATACGCAGTATTTT	-	TRBJ2-3	TRBD2	TRBV7-9
CASCYGGQGQPQHF	TGTGCCAGCTGCTATGGGGGCCAGGGGCAGCCCCAGCATTTT	-	TRBJ1-5	-	TRBV2
CASGYPRDRGLSSGNTIYF	TGTGCCAGCGGATATCCCCGGGACAGGGGGCTTTCCTCTGGAAACACCATATATTTT	-	TRBJ1-3	-	TRBV21-1
CASSIARGRRYEQYF	TGTGCCAGTAGTATAGCTCGGGGGCGCAGGTACGAGCAGTACTTC	-	TRBJ2-7	-	TRBV19
CASSTQPAGHTEAFF	TGTGCCAGCAGCACGCAGCCGGCAGGCCACACTGAAGCTTTCTTT	-	TRBJ1-1	-	TRBV11-1
CSVNKQGIGTEAFF	TGCAGCGTTAATAAACAGGGCATAGGCACTGAAGCTTTCTTT	few	TRBJ1-1	-	TRBV29-1
CASSEKLGQPQHF	TGTGCCAGCAGTGAGAAGTTGGGTCAGCCCCAGCATTTT	-	TRBJ1-5	-	TRBV6-4
CAWTPSGPYGYTF	TGTGCCTGGACTCCCTCCGGGCCGTATGGCTACACCTTC	-	TRBJ1-2	-	TRBV30
CASSEPRGSYEQYF	TGTGCCAGCAGTGAACCCAGGGGTTCCTACGAGCAGTACTTC	-	TRBJ2-7	-	TRBV6-1
CASRAGGRAYEQYF	TGTGCCAGCAGGGCAGGGGGCCGGGCCTACGAGCAGTACTTC	-	TRBJ2-7	TRBD1	TRBV2
CASSSALFQETQYF	TGTGCCAGCTCATCGGCCCTGTTCCAAGAGACCCAGTACTTC	many	TRBJ2-5	-	TRBV18
CASSYYSPYEQYF	TGTGCCAGCAGCTACTACAGTCCCTACGAGCAGTACTTC	-	TRBJ2-7	-	TRBV7-9
CASSLATAWEQYF	TGTGCCAGCAGCTTAGCCACAGCATGGGAGCAGTACTTC	-	TRBJ2-7	-	TRBV7-2
CASSTGLAGWSSYNEQFF	TGTGCCAGCAGCACGGGACTAGCGGGTTGGAGCTCCTACAATGAGCAGTTCTTC	-	TRBJ2-1	TRBD2	TRBV5-6
CASTNPREDTGELFF	TGTGCCAGTACCAATCCGAGGGAGGACACCGGGGAGCTGTTTTTT	-	TRBJ2-2	-	TRBV19
CASRKAQGAGEQFF	TGTGCCAGCAGAAAAGCACAGGGGGCAGGAGAGCAGTTCTTC	-	TRBJ2-1	TRBD1	TRBV25-1
CASSLALGQGAHEQFF	TGCGCCAGCAGCTTGGCTCTAGGACAGGGGGCACATGAGCAGTTCTTC	-	TRBJ2-1	TRBD1	TRBV5-1
CASSPPDKLNTEAFF	TGTGCCAGCAGCCCGCCTGACAAGCTGAACACTGAAGCTTTCTTT	-	TRBJ1-1	-	TRBV5-6
CASSPRIGPQHF	TGTGCCAGCAGCCCTAGGATTGGGCCCCAGCATTTT	-	TRBJ1-5	-	TRBV7-8
CASSTQQGSYGYTF	TGTGCCAGTAGTACGCAACAGGGGAGTTATGGCTACACCTTC	-	TRBJ1-2	TRBD1	TRBV19
CASVPSGVGYGYTF	TGTGCTAGTGTCCCCTCGGGGGTCGGCTATGGCTACACCTTC	-	TRBJ1-2	-	TRBV12-5
CASSLRGQLNEKLFF	TGTGCCAGCAGCTTAAGAGGCCAGTTAAATGAAAAACTGTTTTTT	once	TRBJ1-4	-	TRBV7-2